The T cell receptor (beta chain) described here comes from a study of blood T cell repertoires in COVID-19. This CDR3 is 12 amino acids long. The V end was cut by 3 bases, the J end by 4 bases, with 7 bases between. Clones were sequenced by immunoSEQ multiplex PCR, and TCRdb holds only the in-frame ones, with some missing. The sample records 110,000 to 150,000 clones, about 89% being singletons. The study drew participants aged roughly 18 to 95 years from about two dozen US areas. Clinical history reported by participants formed the basis on which cohorts were assigned. The chain combines TRBV12-3 or TRBV12-4 with TRBJ2-7, with a tentative D call TRBD1 (5 bases). The specimen sequenced was PBMCs or T cells enriched from blood (not recorded which). This TCR came from a man in his 60s who had recovered from COVID-19. DNA for the CDR3: TGTGCCAGCAGTTTGGGGCGTTACGAGCAGTACTTC. Its protein is CASSLGRYEQYF.